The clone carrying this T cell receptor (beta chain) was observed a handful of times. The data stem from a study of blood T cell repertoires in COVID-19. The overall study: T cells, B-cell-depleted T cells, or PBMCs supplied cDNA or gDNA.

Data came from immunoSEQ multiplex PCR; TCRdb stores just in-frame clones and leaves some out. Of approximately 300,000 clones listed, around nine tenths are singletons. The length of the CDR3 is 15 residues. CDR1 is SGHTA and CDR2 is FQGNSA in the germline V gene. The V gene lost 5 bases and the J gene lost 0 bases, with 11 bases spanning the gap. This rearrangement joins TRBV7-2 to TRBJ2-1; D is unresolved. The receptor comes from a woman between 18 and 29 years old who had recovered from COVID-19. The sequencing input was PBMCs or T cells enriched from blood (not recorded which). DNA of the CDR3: TGTGCCAGCAGCGTATCAGGTAGCTCCTACAATGAGCAGTTCTTC. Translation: CASSVSGSSYNEQFF.